This entry lists 2 T cell receptor beta chains sequenced from one sample in a study of shared clonotypes between healthy human individuals. The data were produced by immunoSEQ multiplex PCR, yet TCRdb's version contains in-frame clones alone and is incomplete. The repertoire holds millions of clones, approximately 94% seen once, with under 2% in the top ten. Only CD45RO-negative cells positively selected for CCR7 counted as naive CD8 cells, so terminally differentiated effector memory CD45RA+ cells were excluded. The source material was naive CD8+ T cells from PBMCs. These receptors were obtained from a man younger than 30 in good health. Some clones in this sample may be carry-over from other donors' samples.

The V and J genes are TRBV27 and TRBJ1-5, with a possible D match to TRBD1 (6 bases). V was clipped by 2 bases and J by 7 bases, with 9 bases between them. In germline, CDR1 is MNHEY, CDR2 SMNVEV (reference sequence). The CDR3 has 13 residues. The CDR3 DNA is TGTGCCAGCAGTTTAAACAGGGTCCAGCCCCAGCATTTT. Amino acids: CASSLNRVQPQHF.

As for this clone: Other DNA sequences in this specimen translate into the identical CDR3. The CDR3 protein is CASSLGGNGYTF. The CDR3 coding sequence is TGTGCCAGCAGTTTAGGGGGTAATGGCTACACCTTC. The chain carries TRBV28 and TRBJ1-2, with D maybe TRBD1 (5 bases). V was trimmed by 2 bases and J by 6 bases, leaving 7 bases between them. The germline gives CDR1 MDHEN, CDR2 SYDVKM. CDR3 length: 12 amino acids.